These T cell receptor beta chains were read from a single sample in a study of blood T cell repertoires in COVID-19. Using immunoSEQ multiplex PCR, the repertoire was profiled, and TCRdb retains in-frame clones only, with some absent. The profile covers approximately 200,000 clones, with about nine tenths appearing a single time and 3.5% to 4.5% taken by the ten largest. The sample taken for sequencing was peripheral blood. All receptors derive from a man aged 50 to 59 with acute or convalescent COVID-19. Each CDR3 is given with its conserved first and last residue. The D gene is left open where the match is weak. For some rows the clone size is stated as once, few or many, or as a class when expanded; others skip it.

DNA: TGTGCCATCAGTGAGCTACAGGATGACTATGGCTACACCTTC; CDR3: CAISELQDDYGYTF; J: TRBJ1-2; size: NA; D: NA; V: TRBV10-3
DNA: TGTGCCAGCAGCTTTACAGGGGGCGCTGGGGCCAACGTCCTGACTTTC; CDR3: CASSFTGGAGANVLTF; J: TRBJ2-6; size: NA; D: TRBD1; V: TRBV5-4
DNA: TGTGCCAGCAGGCCCGGGGGGGCCCGTTACAATGAGCAGTTCTTC; CDR3: CASRPGGARYNEQFF; J: TRBJ2-1; size: NA; D: TRBD2; V: TRBV6-5
DNA: TGTGCCAGTAGTGGCAGGGACAGCTATAATTCACCCCTCCACTTT; CDR3: CASSGRDSYNSPLHF; J: TRBJ1-6; size: NA; D: TRBD1; V: TRBV19
DNA: TGTGCCAGCAGCCCCCGGGGGGGGGAAGAGACCCAGTACTTC; CDR3: CASSPRGGEETQYF; J: TRBJ2-5; size: NA; D: TRBD2; V: TRBV9
DNA: TGTGCCAGTAGCCCACTTCAGGGGTACACCGGGGAGCTGTTTTTT; CDR3: CASSPLQGYTGELFF; J: TRBJ2-2; size: NA; D: NA; V: TRBV19
DNA: TGTGCCAGCTCCGGGACAGGGGGCCCTGAGCAGTTCTTC; CDR3: CASSGTGGPEQFF; J: TRBJ2-1; size: NA; D: TRBD1; V: TRBV2
DNA: TGCAGCGCCACAGGACAGGGCTACGAGCAGTACTTC; CDR3: CSATGQGYEQYF; J: TRBJ2-7; size: NA; D: TRBD1; V: TRBV29-1
DNA: TGTGCCAGCAGCTTCCAGGGGAGCGGGAACACTGAAGCTTTCTTT; CDR3: CASSFQGSGNTEAFF; J: TRBJ1-1; size: NA; D: NA; V: TRBV7-2
DNA: TGTGCCAGCAGCCGATCCAGGGGTCAGGGTTCACCCCTCCACTTT; CDR3: CASSRSRGQGSPLHF; J: TRBJ1-6; size: NA; D: NA; V: TRBV27
DNA: TGCGCCAGCAGCTCGACGGCGCACAGGGCGAGCACCGGGGAGCTGTTTTTT; CDR3: CASSSTAHRASTGELFF; J: TRBJ2-2; size: NA; D: NA; V: TRBV5-1
DNA: TGCGCCAGCAGCCAGCCTAGGGGCCGGCGGGAGACCCAGTACTTC; CDR3: CASSQPRGRRETQYF; J: TRBJ2-5; size: NA; D: NA; V: TRBV4-1
DNA: TGTGCCAGCAAACTGTCTCAGAACACTGAAGCTTTCTTT; CDR3: CASKLSQNTEAFF; J: TRBJ1-1; size: NA; D: NA; V: TRBV6-5
DNA: TGTGCCAGCTCAATTGGACAGGGCGGCGACACCGGGGAGCTGTTTTTT; CDR3: CASSIGQGGDTGELFF; J: TRBJ2-2; size: NA; D: TRBD1; V: TRBV18
DNA: TGTGCCAGCAGCTTGGGGACTAGCGCTAGCACAGATACGCAGTATTTT; CDR3: CASSLGTSASTDTQYF; J: TRBJ2-3; size: NA; D: TRBD2; V: TRBV5-8
DNA: TGTGCCAGCTCACCCAAACAGGGACTATCATACGAGCAGTACTTC; CDR3: CASSPKQGLSYEQYF; J: TRBJ2-7; size: NA; D: NA; V: TRBV18
DNA: TGTGCCAGCAGTGAAGCATCAGTATATGGCTACACCTTC; CDR3: CASSEASVYGYTF; J: TRBJ1-2; size: NA; D: NA; V: TRBV6-1
DNA: TGTGCCAGCAGCCAAAGACTCGGTGGGGGCGCCGGGGAGCTGTTTTTT; CDR3: CASSQRLGGGAGELFF; J: TRBJ2-2; size: NA; D: NA; V: TRBV11-2
DNA: TGTGCCAGCAGTCGGGACAGTGCCTATGGCTACACCTTC; CDR3: CASSRDSAYGYTF; J: TRBJ1-2; size: NA; D: TRBD1; V: TRBV12-3/TRBV12-4
DNA: TGTGCCAGCAGCCACAGAGGAGGGGGCCTAGGCTATGGCTACACCTTC; CDR3: CASSHRGGGLGYGYTF; J: TRBJ1-2; size: NA; D: TRBD1; V: TRBV4-2
DNA: TGTGCCACCAGCCCCCGGGACAGGGTTAATGGCTACACCTTC; CDR3: CATSPRDRVNGYTF; J: TRBJ1-2; size: NA; D: TRBD1; V: TRBV15
DNA: TGTGCCAGTAAACAACAAGCAACTAATGAAAAACTGTTTTTT; CDR3: CASKQQATNEKLFF; J: TRBJ1-4; size: NA; D: NA; V: TRBV19
DNA: TGTGCCAGCAGTGGGTTCGGGACTTCGAACACCGGGGAGCTGTTTTTT; CDR3: CASSGFGTSNTGELFF; J: TRBJ2-2; size: NA; D: NA; V: TRBV2
DNA: TGTGCCTGGAGTTCGAATCGTGGGGGCGCAGATACGCAGTATTTT; CDR3: CAWSSNRGGADTQYF; J: TRBJ2-3; size: once; D: NA; V: TRBV30
DNA: TGTGCCAGCAGTAACAGACAGGGGGGCAACTATGGCTACACCTTC; CDR3: CASSNRQGGNYGYTF; J: TRBJ1-2; size: NA; D: TRBD1; V: TRBV6-4
DNA: TGTGCCAGCAGTGAATCCCGGACGGGAAACTATGGCTACACCTTC; CDR3: CASSESRTGNYGYTF; J: TRBJ1-2; size: NA; D: NA; V: TRBV25-1
DNA: TGCGCCAGCAGCCAAGGACCGGGACTAGCGGGGGTTAACACCGGGGAGCTGTTTTTT; CDR3: CASSQGPGLAGVNTGELFF; J: TRBJ2-2; size: once; D: TRBD2; V: TRBV4-1
DNA: TGTGCCAGCAGTTACAGAGGGGGTAGCAATCAGCCCCAGCATTTT; CDR3: CASSYRGGSNQPQHF; J: TRBJ1-5; size: NA; D: NA; V: TRBV6-5
DNA: TGTGCCAGCAGCCAAGACGGTACCAGGGCGTACTATGGCTACACCTTC; CDR3: CASSQDGTRAYYGYTF; J: TRBJ1-2; size: NA; D: NA; V: TRBV14